The 14 T cell receptor beta chains in this list originate from one sample, sequenced in a study of T cells in Graves' hyperthyroidism and ophthalmopathy. RNA transcripts gave rise to amplified TCR beta CDR3 regions. The HTBI primer set was used in a first-round RT-PCR of the TCR CDR3. From the multiplex PCR reads, TCRdb called clonotypes with MiXCR, one entry per CDR3 protein. Of around 530,000 distinct CDR3 sequences listed, roughly 18% are singletons. Material for sequencing was blood. The receptors derive from a woman aged 18-29 years with Graves' ophthalmopathy.

This clonotype was seen many times. J is TRBJ1-4 and V is TRBV7-9; tentatively, D is TRBD1 (5 bases). Germline values: CDR1 SEHNR, CDR2 FQNEAQ (reference sequence). Deletions cut 5 bases from V and 5 bases from J, with 12 bases between. The length of the CDR3 is 14 residues. CDR3 in amino acids: CASSRDRRNEKLFF. CDR3 DNA: TGTGCCAGCAGCCGGGACCGGCGAAATGAAAAACTGTTTTTT.

In its sample, this clonotype was seen many times. The chain is built from TRBV5-1 and TRBJ2-7; 11 bases line up with TRBD2. CDR1 SGHRS and CDR2 YFSETQ come from the germline V gene. Trimming at V came to 1 base and at J to 4 bases, leaving 4 bases not matched to a gene. The CDR3 is made up of 15 amino acids. CDR3 in DNA: TGCGCCAGCAGCTTGATAACTAGCGGGAGTTACGAGCAGTACTTC. Amino acids: CASSLITSGSYEQYF.

This clonotype was picked up many times. CDR3 DNA: TGTGCCAGCAGTTTGGGGCGGCACACTGAAGCTTTCTTT. Translating gives CASSLGRHTEAFF. The rearrangement uses TRBV12-3 or TRBV12-4 and TRBJ1-1; D is possibly TRBD1 (5 bases). This CDR3 contains 13 residues. V lost 3 bases and J lost 3, with 8 bases in between.

This chain joins TRBV6-1 and TRBJ2-5; D call uncertain. Deletions cut 5 bases from V and 4 bases from J, with 5 bases between. Germline V gene data show CDR1 as MNHNS and CDR2 as SASEGT. The CDR3 contains 11 residues. CDR3 loop: CASSTRETQYF. The CDR3 DNA reads TGTGCCAGCAGTACAAGAGAGACCCAGTACTTC.

In this sample, this clonotype turned up many times. The rearrangement joins TRBV7-9 to TRBJ2-7; tentatively, D is TRBD2 (5 bases). This CDR3 is built from 14 residues. Between the trimmed V and J ends, which lost 6 bases and 3 bases, there was a span of 15 bases. The germline V gene has CDR1 SEHNR and CDR2 FQNEAQ (reference sequence). This CDR3 reads CASSPSRAFYEQYF. In nucleotides, the CDR3 is TGTGCCAGCAGTCCCTCGCGGGCCTTCTACGAGCAGTACTTC.

Note on this clonotype: A much larger clone differs by one base, so this may be a read error. V and J are TRBV6-1 and TRBJ2-1; 8 nucleotides agree with TRBD2. CDR1 is MNHNS and CDR2 is SASEGT in the germline V gene. The trim removed 4 bases at V and 8 bases at J, leaving 10 bases unmatched. The CDR3 runs 15 residues. CDR3 in amino acids: CASSGGASGLHEQFF. CDR3 DNA sequence: TGTGCCAGCAGTGGGGGGGCTAGCGGGCTCCATGAGCAGTTCTTC.

V is TRBV18 and J is TRBJ1-3; D might be TRBD1 (6 bases). The CDR3 is 17 amino acids. Between the trimmed V and J ends, which lost 0 bases and 2 bases, there was a span of 14 bases. Per germline, CDR1 KGHSH and CDR2 LQKENI. CDR3 sequence reads: CASSPPRKRTAGNTIYF. The CDR3 region has the DNA TGTGCCAGCTCACCACCACGAAAGAGGACAGCTGGAAACACCATATATTTT.

The chain carries TRBV30 and TRBJ1-3, with 8 bases matching TRBD1. Germline trimming cut 2 bases from V and 0 bases from J; bases unmatched to any gene: 9. The V gene's germline CDR1 is GTSNPN and CDR2 SVGIG (reference sequence). The CDR3 length is 17 residues. CDR3 loop: CAWSFEAGGISGNTIYF. The CDR3 bases are TGTGCCTGGAGTTTCGAGGCAGGGGGCATCTCTGGAAACACCATATATTTT.

The chain couples TRBV9 to TRBJ1-1; a weak D match, TRBD1 (5 bases). Germline assignment: CDR1 SGDLS and CDR2 YYNGEE. Trimming pared 4 bases from V and 0 bases from J, leaving 16 bases between. The CDR3 loop spans 16 amino acids. CDR3 in amino acids: CASSPQQGNLNTEAFF. As DNA, the CDR3 is TGTGCCAGCAGCCCCCAGCAGGGCAACTTGAACACTGAAGCTTTCTTT.

This clonotype appeared a few times. The genes are TRBV9 and TRBJ2-3, with D hard to call. With 4 bases removed from V and 2 bases from J, the gap between germline ends came to 14 bases. Per the germline V gene, CDR1 is SGDLS and CDR2 is YYNGEE. This CDR3 comprises 15 residues. In DNA form, the CDR3 reads TGTGCCAGCAGCCAGGTTGCTGCAGTCACAGATACGCAGTATTTT. Translated: CASSQVAAVTDTQYF.

The chain couples TRBV15 to TRBJ1-5; D is unclear. V shed 2 bases and J shed 0 bases, with 26 bases lying between them. The germline gives CDR1 LNHNV, CDR2 YYDKDF (reference sequence). The CDR3 runs to 21 residues. The CDR3 sequence: CATSRSRETRTPASSNQPQHF. For the CDR3, the DNA is TGTGCCACCAGCAGATCCCGGGAAACTAGAACCCCGGCTTCTAGCAATCAGCCCCAGCATTTT.

J is TRBJ2-1 and V is TRBV20-1; weak D call: TRBD2 (6 bases). The germline V and J ends were trimmed by 3 bases and 7 bases, with 19 bases remaining between them. The CDR3 totals 15 residues. The germline CDR1 and CDR2 sequences are DFQATT and SNEGSKA (reference sequence). CDR3 region: CSASKLALQLNEQFF. Here the CDR3 DNA reads TGCAGTGCTAGTAAGCTAGCGCTACAGTTGAATGAGCAGTTCTTC.

V and J are TRBV5-4 and TRBJ1-2; TRBD1 matches 8 bases. The germline gives CDR1 SGHNT, CDR2 YYREEE (reference sequence). The V segment lost 0 bases and the J segment 5 bases; nucleotides outside the gene matches: 6. The CDR3 spans 15 residues. Here the CDR3 reads CASSLVTGGGYGYTF. In nucleotides, the CDR3 is TGTGCCAGCAGCTTGGTTACAGGGGGGGGATATGGCTACACCTTC.

This clonotype was seen at least ten times. This chain connects TRBV6-5 to TRBJ2-7; D ambiguous. The V and J ends lost 0 bases and 6 bases respectively, with 15 bases between them. The CDR3 spans 15 residues. Germline V gives CDR1 MNHEY, CDR2 SVGAGI. The CDR3 loop is CASSYSMDARGEQYF. DNA of the CDR3: TGTGCCAGCAGTTACTCGATGGACGCCCGAGGCGAGCAGTACTTC.